These 5 T cell receptor beta chains were sequenced from one sample in a study of cytomegalovirus exposure and HLA in healthy donors. PCR primers comprised 60 Vbeta and 13 Jbeta primers. Some clones are missing from TCRdb's copy, which holds only in-frame ones; the method was immunoSEQ multiplex PCR. This repertoire shows around 140,000 clones, roughly three quarters found once; its top ten account for 1.1% to 1.5%. The sequencing sample was made of PBMCs. The receptor source for this set is a woman between 40 and 55 years old in good health and CMV-seronegative.

The chain couples TRBV14 to TRBJ1-1, with D tentatively TRBD1 (6 bases). The V and J ends lost 1 base and 3 bases respectively, with 18 bases between them. The CDR3 has 17 residues. Germline CDR1 is SGHDN and CDR2 is FVKESK. CDR3 sequence reads: CASSQGASPGGYTEAFF. The DNA for the CDR3 is TGTGCCAGCAGCCAAGGCGCTTCGCCGGGGGGCTACACTGAAGCTTTCTTT.

This chain links TRBV27 with TRBJ2-1; D is perhaps TRBD2 (7 bases). This CDR3 region has 16 residues. CDR1 and CDR2 (germline): MNHEY, SMNVEV (reference sequence). Trimming cost V 0 bases and J 3 bases, with 12 bases left between them. This CDR3 reads CASSLSAGAFYNEQFF. The CDR3 coding sequence is TGTGCCAGCAGTTTATCGGCGGGGGCCTTCTACAATGAGCAGTTCTTC.

The chain is built from TRBV30 and TRBJ2-3, with D perhaps matching TRBD1 (6 bases). V was clipped by 1 base and J by 5 bases, with 13 bases between them. CDR1 GTSNPN and CDR2 SVGIG come from the germline V gene (reference sequence). The length of the CDR3 is 14 residues. CDR3 coding DNA: TGTGCCTGGAGTGGGTCAGGGGTGGTAGATACGCAGTATTTT. Protein sequence: CAWSGSGVVDTQYF.

This sequence joins TRBV2 and TRBJ2-5; 14 bases align to TRBD2. The CDR3 covers 15 residues. V lost 6 bases and J lost 2; bases outside the gene matches: 2. CDR1 and CDR2 from the germline V gene are SNHLY and FYNNEI. CDR3 bases: TGTGCCAGCAGGCGGACTAGCGGGGGGCAAGAGACCCAGTACTTC. Protein product: CASRRTSGGQETQYF.

This clone was picked up a small number of times. The gene calls are TRBV7-6 and TRBJ2-2, with no clear D. The CDR3 extends over 15 amino acids. CDR1 and CDR2 (germline): SGHVS, FNYEAQ. The V end lost 2 bases, the J end lost 0 bases, and 7 bases lay between the germline ends. The CDR3 sequence: CASSLLLANTGELFF. DNA for the CDR3: TGTGCCAGCAGCTTACTCCTAGCGAACACCGGGGAGCTGTTTTTT.